This T cell receptor beta chain stems from a study of Tregs in tolerant kidney transplant recipients. Turning to the study itself: The nonmyeloablative bone marrow transplants came from related graft donors, with transient mixed chimerism. The study's findings and limits: Validation in larger populations is needed because few patients were studied.

Sequenced by immunoSEQ multiplex PCR; TCRdb stores in-frame clones only, minus some. The table lists roughly 50,000 clones, with 0.8% to 1% in the top ten. V gave up 0 bases and J gave up 2 bases, with 7 bases separating them. Germline assignment: CDR1 SEHNR and CDR2 FQNEAQ (reference sequence). CDR3 length equals 14 residues. On this clone itself: Its antigen is undetermined. The CDR3 end falls 3 residues outside the read, so it is completed with the germline J gene.

The sequence was obtained from a human donor who received a combined kidney and bone marrow transplant. The source material was CD4+ T cells from blood, sampled before the transplant. The chain has TRBV7-9 and TRBJ2-5; D uncertain. Incomplete CDR3 DNA: TGTGCCAGCAGCTTAGCAGGGTTTCAAGAGACC. Its protein is CASSLAGFQET. The full CDR3 protein reads CASSLAGFQETQYF. Based on the CDR3 plus reference TRBV7-9 and TRBJ2-5, the full variable domain is DTGVSQNPRHKITKRGQNVTFRCDPISEHNRLYWYRQTLGQGPEFLTYFQNEAQLEKSRLLSDRFSAERPKGSFSTLEIQRTEQGDSAMYLCASSLAGFQETQYFGPGTRLLVL.